This TCR beta chain stems from a study of identical twins. Notes on the study in general: A lower insertion count was a feature of abundant cord blood beta clonotypes, with no such feature in memory repertoires.

Unique molecular identifiers were in the cDNA, with template-switch universal primer binding. MiXCR was run by TCRdb on the 5' RACE reads, yielding one entry per CDR3 protein. The table records under 250,000 distinct CDR3 sequences, about 13% of them present only once. For this clonotype: The antigen remains undetermined.

The CDR3 sequence is 16 residues long. Germline V gene data show CDR1 as SGHAT and CDR2 as FQNNGV. J was trimmed by 4 bases and V by 4 bases; bases with no gene match: 8. These data also formed part of another study, on yellow fever vaccine responses in identical twins. This second report adds: Among the twins, the vaccine T cell response reportedly seemed partly convergent and partly personalized.

This receptor was obtained from a woman under 30 in good health. This chain uses TRBV11-2 with TRBJ2-3; 10 bases are shared with TRBD2. Input material: memory (CD45RO+) T cells sorted from blood. CDR3 nucleotide sequence: TGTGCCAGCAGCTCCCCGGTAGCGGGAGGCTCAGATACGCAGTATTTT. It codes for CASSSPVAGGSDTQYF.